This T cell receptor (beta chain) was identified during a study of T cells in Graves' hyperthyroidism and ophthalmopathy. Regarding the study as a whole: A model of 13 V-J pairs discriminated ophthalmopathy from stable hyperthyroidism.

The investigators amplified TCR beta CDR3 regions from RNA transcripts. The TCR CDR3 first-round RT-PCR relied on the HTBI primer set. MiXCR, run by TCRdb on the multiplex PCR reads, gives a single entry per CDR3 protein. The table shows about 400,000 distinct CDR3 sequences, with about 14% occurring only once. Germline CDR1 reads SGHVS; CDR2 reads FNYEAQ. The CDR3 consists of 15 residues. The V end was cut by 3 bases, the J end by 3 bases, with 12 bases between. A remark on this clonotype: Its antigen is as yet unknown.

Source material: blood. The rearrangement joins TRBV7-6 to TRBJ1-3, with D possibly TRBD1 on 6 matching bases. The sequence came from a man in his fifties with Graves' ophthalmopathy. The CDR3 spells CASSLGGARGNTIYF. The CDR3 DNA reads TGTGCCAGCAGCTTGGGGGGGGCGCGTGGAAACACCATATATTTT. The variable domain in full, with the rest retrieved from reference TRBV7-6 and TRBJ1-3, is GAGVSQSPRYKVTKRGQDVALRCDPISGHVSLYWYRQALGQGPEFLTYFNYEAQQDKSGLPNDRFSAERPEGSISTLTIQRTEQRDSAMYRCASSLGGARGNTIYFGEGSWLTVV.